A selection of T cell receptor beta chains follows, all from one sample in a study of blood T cell repertoires in COVID-19. This table comes from immunoSEQ multiplex PCR, and its TCRdb copy is limited to in-frame clones, with some not included. The sample records 160,000 or so clones, under 90% being singletons. The sample comprised PBMCs or T cells enriched from blood (not recorded which). The source of these receptors is a woman aged 50 to 65 who had recovered from COVID-19. Both conserved end residues are part of each CDR3. The order of the fields is J gene, V gene, clone size, D gene, CDR3 protein, CDR3 DNA. D genes are given only for firm matches. Some rows mark clone size as missing; the rest say once, few, many or name a class of expanded clone.

j_call: TRBJ2-5
v_call: TRBV28
clone_size: NA
d_call: NA
cdr3_aa: CASSYRGRTPETQYF
cdr3_nt: TGTGCCAGCAGTTATCGGGGGAGGACTCCAGAGACCCAGTACTTC

j_call: TRBJ2-1
v_call: TRBV19
clone_size: NA
d_call: TRBD2
cdr3_aa: CASKRGWGGEQFF
cdr3_nt: TGTGCCAGTAAAAGGGGCTGGGGGGGTGAGCAGTTCTTC

j_call: TRBJ2-1
v_call: TRBV7-3
clone_size: NA
d_call: TRBD2
cdr3_aa: CASSLVSPGLATNEQFF
cdr3_nt: TGTGCCAGCAGCTTAGTTAGCCCGGGACTAGCGACTAATGAGCAGTTCTTC

j_call: TRBJ2-7
v_call: TRBV3-1/TRBV3-2
clone_size: NA
d_call: NA
cdr3_aa: CASSLILRPYEQYF
cdr3_nt: TGTGCCAGCAGTCTCATACTAAGGCCCTACGAGCAGTACTTC

j_call: TRBJ1-1
v_call: TRBV12-3/TRBV12-4
clone_size: NA
d_call: NA
cdr3_aa: CASSSSDTEAFF
cdr3_nt: TGTGCCAGCAGTTCGTCCGACACTGAAGCTTTCTTT

j_call: TRBJ2-2
v_call: TRBV3-1/TRBV3-2
clone_size: NA
d_call: NA
cdr3_aa: CASSRGRLVDGELFF
cdr3_nt: TGTGCCAGCAGCCGGGGGCGCTTGGTTGACGGGGAGCTGTTTTTT

j_call: TRBJ1-4
v_call: TRBV7-9
clone_size: NA
d_call: TRBD1
cdr3_aa: CASSFGQGNEKLFF
cdr3_nt: TGTGCCAGCAGCTTTGGACAGGGGAATGAAAAACTGTTTTTT

j_call: TRBJ2-1
v_call: TRBV28
clone_size: NA
d_call: NA
cdr3_aa: CASSLPNFRVVGDKTYNEQFF
cdr3_nt: TGTGCCAGCAGCCTGCCCAATTTCAGGGTTGTAGGGGACAAGACCTACAATGAGCAGTTCTTC

j_call: TRBJ1-1
v_call: TRBV6-2/TRBV6-3
clone_size: NA
d_call: NA
cdr3_aa: CASSYYGLEAFF
cdr3_nt: TGTGCCAGCAGTTACTACGGACTTGAAGCTTTCTTT

j_call: TRBJ2-7
v_call: TRBV6-5
clone_size: NA
d_call: NA
cdr3_aa: CASRLQVSYEQYF
cdr3_nt: TGTGCCAGCAGGCTACAGGTCTCCTACGAGCAGTACTTC

j_call: TRBJ1-2
v_call: TRBV7-9
clone_size: NA
d_call: NA
cdr3_aa: CASSLLSVRGWNYGYTF
cdr3_nt: TGTGCCAGCAGCTTATTGTCGGTCAGGGGTTGGAACTATGGCTACACCTTC

j_call: TRBJ1-2
v_call: TRBV19
clone_size: NA
d_call: NA
cdr3_aa: CASSTGDGYTF
cdr3_nt: TGTGCCAGTAGTACAGGGGATGGCTACACCTTC

j_call: TRBJ1-2
v_call: TRBV7-9
clone_size: once
d_call: NA
cdr3_aa: CASTAANGYTF
cdr3_nt: TGTGCCAGCACCGCAGCGAATGGCTACACCTTC

j_call: TRBJ2-4
v_call: TRBV3-1/TRBV3-2
clone_size: NA
d_call: TRBD2
cdr3_aa: CASSQEAGAWNIQYF
cdr3_nt: TGTGCCAGCAGCCAAGAAGCGGGGGCATGGAACATTCAGTACTTC

j_call: TRBJ1-1
v_call: TRBV7-9
clone_size: NA
d_call: NA
cdr3_aa: CASSFPTGTTIFEAFF
cdr3_nt: TGTGCCAGCAGCTTTCCGACCGGGACAACCATTTTTGAAGCTTTCTTT

j_call: TRBJ1-1
v_call: TRBV5-6
clone_size: NA
d_call: NA
cdr3_aa: CASIFWVRGGNTEAFF
cdr3_nt: TGTGCCAGCATCTTTTGGGTACGTGGAGGGAACACTGAAGCTTTCTTT

j_call: TRBJ2-7
v_call: TRBV12-3/TRBV12-4
clone_size: NA
d_call: NA
cdr3_aa: CASSLGDNEQYF
cdr3_nt: TGTGCCAGCAGTTTAGGCGATAACGAGCAGTACTTC

j_call: TRBJ2-3
v_call: TRBV7-9
clone_size: NA
d_call: NA
cdr3_aa: CASSLAAVTQYF
cdr3_nt: TGTGCCAGCAGCTTAGCAGCCGTTACGCAGTATTTT

j_call: TRBJ1-4
v_call: TRBV7-3
clone_size: NA
d_call: NA
cdr3_aa: CASSQVGGTNEKLFF
cdr3_nt: TGTGCCAGCAGCCAAGTGGGGGGGACTAATGAAAAACTGTTTTTT

j_call: TRBJ1-1
v_call: TRBV19
clone_size: NA
d_call: NA
cdr3_aa: CASRDSGGRIVAEAFF
cdr3_nt: TGTGCCAGTAGGGATTCGGGGGGAAGAATCGTGGCTGAAGCTTTCTTT

j_call: TRBJ1-2
v_call: TRBV11-1
clone_size: NA
d_call: NA
cdr3_aa: CASSLDQGLRSYGYTF
cdr3_nt: TGTGCCAGCAGCTTAGACCAGGGGCTCCGAAGCTATGGCTACACCTTC

j_call: TRBJ2-7
v_call: TRBV6-5
clone_size: NA
d_call: TRBD2
cdr3_aa: CATTSGRASEGGQYF
cdr3_nt: TGTGCCACAACTAGCGGGAGGGCCTCGGAGGGGGGGCAGTACTTC

j_call: TRBJ1-1
v_call: TRBV5-1
clone_size: NA
d_call: TRBD1
cdr3_aa: CASSVDRGPNTEAFF
cdr3_nt: TGCGCCAGCAGCGTGGACAGGGGACCGAACACTGAAGCTTTCTTT

j_call: TRBJ1-1
v_call: TRBV28
clone_size: NA
d_call: NA
cdr3_aa: CASSLGQTRSEAFF
cdr3_nt: TGTGCCAGCAGTTTAGGACAGACTCGCTCTGAAGCTTTCTTT

j_call: TRBJ2-7
v_call: TRBV29-1
clone_size: NA
d_call: TRBD1
cdr3_aa: CSVEGDRVNEQYF
cdr3_nt: TGCAGCGTTGAGGGGGACAGGGTAAACGAGCAGTACTTC

j_call: TRBJ2-3
v_call: TRBV10-3
clone_size: NA
d_call: TRBD2
cdr3_aa: CAISEQGGRVTDTQYF
cdr3_nt: TGTGCCATCAGTGAGCAAGGCGGGAGGGTAACAGATACGCAGTATTTT

j_call: TRBJ1-1
v_call: TRBV7-2
clone_size: NA
d_call: TRBD1
cdr3_aa: CASSLLQGWTEAFF
cdr3_nt: TGTGCCAGCAGCCTATTACAGGGGTGGACTGAAGCTTTCTTT